Listed here are 27 T cell receptor beta chains from one sample, sequenced in a study of control samples from healthy donors and cancer patients. TCRdb's table, derived via immunoSEQ multiplex PCR, lists solely in-frame clones and lacks some. The table has 200,000 or so clones, about 95% seen once; the top ten hold roughly 1.6%. The sequenced sample consisted of blood. The origin of the receptors is a man aged 45-65 years in good health.

The chain recombines TRBV5-1 with TRBJ1-2, with unresolved D. This CDR3 has 13 residues. Trimming removed 0 bases from V and 6 bases from J, with 9 bases in between. Germline assignment: CDR1 SGHRS and CDR2 YFSETQ. CDR3 sequence: CASSLESWDGYTF. The DNA of the CDR3 is TGCGCCAGCAGCTTGGAAAGTTGGGATGGCTACACCTTC.

The gene calls are TRBV7-9 and TRBJ1-3, with 8 bases lining up with TRBD1. Per the germline V gene, CDR1 is SEHNR and CDR2 is FQNEAQ (reference sequence). The CDR3 covers 16 residues. J lost 4 bases, V lost 5 bases, and 10 bases had no gene match. The CDR3 DNA is TGTGCCAGCAGCCCATCCGGACAGGGTAGAGGAAACACCATATATTTT. Encoded protein: CASSPSGQGRGNTIYF. Filled out from reference TRBV7-9 and TRBJ1-3, the complete variable domain reads DTGVSQNPRHKITKRGQNVTFRCDPISEHNRLYWYRQTLGQGPEFLTYFQNEAQLEKSRLLSDRFSAERPKGSFSTLEIQRTEQGDSAMYLCASSPSGQGRGNTIYFGEGSWLTVV.

The chain carries TRBV9 and TRBJ2-1; 12 bases agree with TRBD2. Germline V gene lookup returns CDR1 SGDLS and CDR2 YYNGEE. The CDR3 runs to 16 residues. The V segment lost 3 bases and the J segment 4 bases; nucleotides outside the gene matches: 5. The CDR3 bases are TGTGCCAGCAGCGCCAGCGGACTAGCGGGGTACAATGAGCAGTTCTTC. Translation: CASSASGLAGYNEQFF.

V and J are TRBV6-6 and TRBJ1-4, with D unclear. The germline gives CDR1 MNHNY, CDR2 SVGAGI (reference sequence). Deletions cut 8 bases from V and 5 bases from J, with 12 bases between. CDR3 size: 13 residues. CDR3 sequence reads: CASHLAGNEKLFF. The DNA of the CDR3 is TGTGCCAGCCATCTGGCGGGAAATGAAAAACTGTTTTTT.

This clone was counted only a few times. This rearrangement joins TRBV5-1 to TRBJ2-7; D is uncertain. The V gene lost 0 bases and the J gene lost 0 bases, with 10 bases spanning the gap. Germline lookup yields CDR1 SGHRS and CDR2 YFSETQ. The CDR3 is made up of 15 amino acids. CDR3: CASSLGASPSYEQYV. The CDR3 bases are TGCGCCAGCAGCTTGGGAGCGAGTCCCTCCTACGAGCAGTACGTC.

The chain joins TRBV19 to TRBJ2-1; D is undetermined. The germline V and J ends were trimmed by 3 bases and 0 bases, with 9 bases remaining between them. The CDR3 totals 15 residues. The V gene's germline CDR1 is LNHDA and CDR2 SQIVND (reference sequence). The CDR3 nucleotides read TGTGCCAGTAGTATCCCGGGTGGCTCCTACAATGAGCAGTTCTTC. It codes for CASSIPGGSYNEQFF.

The CDR3 loop reads CASSIDLANNYGYTF. The CDR3 DNA reads as TGTGCCAGTAGTATAGATCTGGCCAACAACTATGGCTACACCTTC. This chain connects TRBV19 to TRBJ1-2; D ambiguous. In germline, CDR1 is LNHDA, CDR2 SQIVND (reference sequence). This CDR3 is 15 amino acids long. The V gene lost 0 bases and the J gene lost 2 bases, with 10 bases spanning the gap.

The chain employs TRBV19 and TRBJ1-2; the match to TRBD1 covers 8 bases. Germline V gene lookup returns CDR1 LNHDA and CDR2 SQIVND (reference sequence). The CDR3 loop spans 15 amino acids. V gave up 8 bases and J gave up 1 base; unmatched junction bases: 9. The chain's CDR3 is CASRDRGRFNYGYTF. CDR3 DNA: TGTGCCAGTCGTGACAGGGGCCGATTTAACTATGGCTACACCTTC.

This clone was counted a single time. The chain is built from TRBV5-6 and TRBJ1-6, with 7 bases matching TRBD1. Germline lookup yields CDR1 SGHDT and CDR2 YYEEEE. This CDR3 contains 14 residues. Trimming at V came to 1 base and at J to 8 bases, leaving 3 bases not matched to a gene. For the CDR3, the DNA is TGTGCCAGCAGCTTGACAGGGGCGGATTCACCCCTCCACTTT. Translating gives CASSLTGADSPLHF.

The chain carries TRBV21-1 and TRBJ1-2. TRBV21-1 is designated a pseudogene. This CDR3 region has 15 residues. The CDR3 loop is CASSKRGGPDYGYTF. In nucleotides, the CDR3 is TGTGCCAGCAGCAAAAGGGGGGGGCCCGACTATGGCTACACCTTC.

V usage is TRBV2 and J usage is TRBJ2-6; D perhaps matches TRBD1 (6 bases). In germline, CDR1 is SNHLY, CDR2 FYNNEI. V shed 7 bases and J shed 4 bases, with 20 bases lying between them. The CDR3 spans 17 residues. The CDR3 DNA sequence: TGTGCCAGCACCGTTGGGGGCAGGGCTACGGGGGCCAACGTCCTGACTTTC. Its translation: CASTVGGRATGANVLTF.

This rearrangement joins TRBV5-6 to TRBJ2-1, with a possible D match to TRBD1 (6 bases). The germline V gene encodes CDR1 SGHDT and CDR2 YYEEEE. V lost 5 bases and J 5 bases, leaving 20 bases between the germline ends. The CDR3 length is 16 residues. In nucleotides, the CDR3 is TGTGCCAGCAGTCGTCGTGGGGGCAGGAAAGACAATGAGCAGTTCTTC. It is translated as CASSRRGGRKDNEQFF.

The CDR3 DNA is TGTGCCAGCAGCTTCGGGGGTCAAGAGACCCAGTACTTC. Its protein is CASSFGGQETQYF. V usage is TRBV7-9 and J usage is TRBJ2-5, with D tentatively TRBD2 (6 bases). Looked up from germline, CDR1 is SEHNR and CDR2 is FQNEAQ (reference sequence). V was pared by 3 bases and J by 2 bases, with 7 bases between. This CDR3 comprises 13 residues.

The chain uses TRBV19 and TRBJ1-2; TRBD1 is a possible D gene (5 bases). The V and J ends lost 5 bases and 7 bases respectively, with 11 bases between them. The CDR3 contains 12 residues. CDR1 and CDR2 (germline): LNHDA, SQIVND (reference sequence). CDR3 coding DNA: TGTGCCAGTAGTCCGGACAAGATTGGCTACACCTTC. This translates into CASSPDKIGYTF.

The chain couples TRBV19 to TRBJ1-3, with D tentatively TRBD1 (5 bases). V gave up 10 bases and J gave up 2 bases, with 9 bases separating them. Germline V CDR1 and CDR2: LNHDA, SQIVND (reference sequence). The CDR3 extends over 12 amino acids. For the CDR3, the DNA is TGTGCCACCAGGGATCCTGGAAACACCATATATTTT. This gives the protein CATRDPGNTIYF.

For the CDR3, the DNA is TGCGCCAGCAGCTTGGGACAGGGATTGGATGGCTACACCTTC. Translated: CASSLGQGLDGYTF. The V call is TRBV5-1, the J call TRBJ1-2; TRBD1 agrees at 7 bases. The trim removed 0 bases at V and 6 bases at J, leaving 5 bases unmatched. Germline-derived CDR1 and CDR2 are SGHRS and YFSETQ. This CDR3 is built from 14 residues.

This chain's CDR3 is CASSPIVDTEAFF. CDR3 sequence (DNA): TGTGCCAGCTCACCAATAGTCGACACTGAAGCTTTCTTT. V and J are TRBV18 and TRBJ1-1; no definite D call. The CDR3 length is 13 residues. Deletions cut 2 bases from V and 3 bases from J, with 7 bases between. Germline loops: CDR1 KGHSH, CDR2 LQKENI.

This chain links TRBV28 with TRBJ1-5, with D unresolved. The CDR3 runs 13 residues. Trimming removed 7 bases from V and 0 bases from J, with 7 bases in between. Germline V lookup: CDR1 MDHEN, CDR2 SYDVKM. The CDR3 is CASMAFSNQPQHF. The CDR3 DNA reads TGTGCCAGCATGGCGTTTAGCAATCAGCCCCAGCATTTT.

DNA of the CDR3: TGTGCCAGCAGTTACTCGGGCCCGGGGGGCACTGAAGCTTTCTTT. Protein product: CASSYSGPGGTEAFF. The chain employs TRBV6-5 and TRBJ1-1; a possible D gene is TRBD1 (5 bases). V lost 0 bases and J 4 bases, leaving 12 bases between the germline ends. The germline gives CDR1 MNHEY, CDR2 SVGAGI. CDR3 length: 15 residues.

This clone was found a few times. The rearrangement joins TRBV11-2 to TRBJ2-1; D is perhaps TRBD1 (5 bases). Trimming removed 5 bases at V and 4 bases at J, with 15 bases between. CDR1 and CDR2 from the germline V gene are SGHAT and FQNNGV. This CDR3 spans 15 amino acids. The CDR3 spells CASSEGHVKYNEQFF. CDR3 sequence (DNA): TGTGCCAGCAGCGAAGGACATGTTAAATACAATGAGCAGTTCTTC. Variable domain in full (rest from reference TRBV11-2 and TRBJ2-1): EAGVAQSPRYKIIEKRQSVAFWCNPISGHATLYWYQQILGQGPKLLIQFQNNGVVDDSQLPKDRFSAERLKGVDSTLKIQPAKLEDSAVYLCASSEGHVKYNEQFFGPGTRLTVL.

This chain connects TRBV18 to TRBJ1-3; D remains ambiguous. The V gene lost 8 bases and the J gene lost 8 bases, with 10 bases spanning the gap. Looked up from germline, CDR1 is KGHSH and CDR2 is LQKENI. The CDR3 loop spans 11 amino acids. DNA of the CDR3: TGTGCCAGCCCACGGGCAGACACCATATATTTT. Translation gives CASPRADTIYF.

The chain links TRBV5-1 to TRBJ2-3; the D gene could be TRBD1 or TRBD2 (5 bases each). There are 17 residues in the CDR3. V lost 0 bases, J lost 0 bases, and 14 bases lay in between. The germline CDR1 and CDR2 sequences are SGHRS and YFSETQ. CDR3 in amino acids: CASSLGVGTSSTDTQYF. The DNA for the CDR3 is TGCGCCAGCAGCTTGGGGGTGGGGACCTCTAGCACAGATACGCAGTATTTT.

This chain joins TRBV3-1 (or the pseudogene TRBV3-2) and TRBJ1-2; TRBD1 might be the D (5 bases). Germline-derived CDR1 and CDR2 are LGHDT and YNNKEL (reference sequence). V was shortened by 0 bases and J by 7 bases, with 15 bases between the two germline ends. CDR3 length: 15 residues. The CDR3 region is CASSQDRRASGGYTF. The CDR3 DNA reads TGTGCCAGCAGCCAAGATCGCAGGGCTAGCGGTGGCTACACCTTC.

V usage is TRBV29-1 and J usage is TRBJ2-5, with 7 bases aligning to TRBD1. Per germline, CDR1 SQVTM and CDR2 ANQGSEA. The length of the CDR3 is 12 residues. V shed 7 bases and J 2 bases; nucleotides not matched to a gene: 4. CDR3 nucleotide sequence: TGCAGCGGTAAGACAGGGCAAGAGACCCAGTACTTC. Translated: CSGKTGQETQYF.

Regarding this clone: Other nucleotide sequences in the sample specify the same CDR3. This chain joins TRBV5-1 and TRBJ1-5; D is unclear. The V gene lost 4 bases and the J gene lost 4 bases, with 9 bases spanning the gap. The CDR3 has 13 amino acids. Germline assignment: CDR1 SGHRS and CDR2 YFSETQ. CDR3 coding DNA: TGCGCCAGCAGCCCCGGTGGGAATCAGCCCCAGCATTTT. It encodes CASSPGGNQPQHF.

The V gene is TRBV19, the J gene TRBJ1-2, with 7 bases fitting TRBD1. CDR3 length: 18 amino acids. The V segment lost 6 bases and the J segment 6 bases; nucleotides outside the gene matches: 22. Looked up from germline, CDR1 is LNHDA and CDR2 is SQIVND (reference sequence). The CDR3 nucleotides are TGTGCCAGTAGCACAAAATGGAGTATAGTCAGGCAGGGGGATGGCTACACCTTC. It is translated as CASSTKWSIVRQGDGYTF.

This clone has only one observation. The J gene is TRBJ1-4, the V gene TRBV28, with TRBD1 as a possible D gene (6 bases). CDR1 and CDR2 (germline): MDHEN, SYDVKM. Trimming pared 6 bases from V and 8 bases from J, leaving 10 bases between. The CDR3 contains 12 residues. Written as DNA, the CDR3 is TGTGCCAGCAGCCGGGGGCGGGAAAAACTGTTTTTT. Translating gives CASSRGREKLFF.